This record concerns one T cell receptor (beta chain) sequence. Its antigen is still unknown. This entry comes from a study of post-analysis software for immune sequencing data. General study points: Clustering by F measure revealed strong co-clustering among samples prepared together in one batch. Included in a set of five TRBV segments more frequent in patients than controls were TRBV5-6, TRBV5-1 and TRBV20-1. Relative to controls, patients with multiple sclerosis showed significantly lower normalized Chao1 diversity.

Libraries were made from TCR beta cDNA, and they carried unique molecular identifiers. Each batch of 1 to 10 million T cells produced around 460,000 cDNA molecules. TCRdb itself ran the PCR reads through MiXCR, one entry per CDR3 protein. The sample includes approximately 570,000 distinct CDR3 sequences, roughly 46% of them seen just once. The CDR3 has 16 residues. Germline values: CDR1 ENHRY, CDR2 SYGVKD. V shed 0 bases, J shed 0 bases, and the junction held 0 bases outside the gene matches. The genes are TRBV10-3 and TRBJ2-3, with 10 positions matching TRBD2. Sequenced: blood. The receptor comes from a girl aged 5-17 years with multiple sclerosis. The CDR3 protein is CAISESAGGSTDTQYF. CDR3 bases: TGTGCCATCAGTGAGTCAGCGGGGGGGAGCACAGATACGCAGTATTTT.